Each of the 26 T cell receptor beta chains below was sequenced from the same sample in a study of blood T cell repertoires in COVID-19. Here immunoSEQ multiplex PCR was the method, and the copy in TCRdb shows in-frame clones only, minus some. The sample includes 490,000 or so clones, roughly nine tenths seen only once; the top ten take approximately 8.3%. Sequencing was done on a sample of PBMCs or T cells enriched from blood (not recorded which). The receptors here all came from a woman between 55 and 75 years old who had recovered from COVID-19.

This chain links TRBV19 with TRBJ1-5; maybe TRBD1 (6 bases). Germline V gives CDR1 LNHDA, CDR2 SQIVND (reference sequence). V was cut by 6 bases and J by 9 bases, with 15 bases left in between. The CDR3 sequence is 13 residues long. In DNA form, the CDR3 reads TGTGCCAGTAGCCAGGGGCCCAGGACGCCCCAGCATTTT. It encodes CASSQGPRTPQHF.

The CDR3 loop is CASRLAGGETQYF. The CDR3 nucleotides are TGTGCCAGCAGGCTAGCGGGGGGAGAGACCCAGTACTTC. V and J are TRBV2 and TRBJ2-5; 11 positions match TRBD2. Germline CDR1 is SNHLY and CDR2 is FYNNEI. The CDR3 extends over 13 amino acids. J was trimmed by 4 bases and V by 6 bases; bases with no gene match: 1.

This rearrangement joins TRBV6-5 to TRBJ2-7, with TRBD1 matching 7 bases. Germline CDR1 MNHEY, CDR2 SVGAGI. The CDR3 is made up of 15 amino acids. With 6 bases clipped from V and 0 bases from J, the junction kept 8 bases outside the gene matches. The CDR3 spells CASRAGTAASYEQYF. The CDR3 nucleotides are TGTGCCAGCAGGGCCGGGACAGCCGCCTCCTACGAGCAGTACTTC.

CDR3 DNA: TGTGCCACAGGGAATACGCAGTATTTT. It is translated as CATGNTQYF. The J gene is TRBJ2-3, the V gene TRBV28, with D possibly matching TRBD1 (5 bases). The germline V and J ends were trimmed by 10 bases and 7 bases, with 6 bases remaining between them. The CDR3 length is 9 residues. From germline, CDR1 is MDHEN and CDR2 SYDVKM.

The chain uses TRBV5-3 and TRBJ1-4, with D uncertain. TRBV5-3 is reported as an ORF; its role is uncertain. The CDR3 is made up of 14 amino acids. The ends were cut back, 0 bases at V and 5 bases at J, with 8 bases in the middle. CDR3 protein: CARSLGARNEKLFF. CDR3 nucleotide sequence: TGTGCCAGAAGCTTGGGGGCTCGCAATGAAAAACTGTTTTTT.

The J gene is TRBJ1-5, the V gene TRBV29-1, with 8 positions matching TRBD1. The CDR3 covers 12 residues. After removal of 6 bases from V and 5 bases from J, the junction contained 3 bases not matched to a gene. Germline-derived CDR1 and CDR2 are SQVTM and ANQGSEA. The CDR3 region is CSVATGDQPQHF. CDR3 bases: TGCAGCGTGGCGACAGGGGATCAGCCCCAGCATTTT.

The chain uses TRBV6-5 and TRBJ2-7; 9 bases fit TRBD1. Germline lookup yields CDR1 MNHEY and CDR2 SVGAGI. The CDR3 is made up of 16 amino acids. The J segment lost 4 bases and the V segment lost 3 bases, leaving 10 bases of the junction unmatched. CDR3 residues: CASSYQGTGSPYEQYV. The CDR3 region has the DNA TGTGCCAGCAGTTATCAGGGGACAGGGTCCCCTTACGAGCAGTACGTC.

This clone was counted a single time. The rearrangement links TRBV29-1 to TRBJ1-1; D is perhaps TRBD1 (5 bases). The CDR3 loop spans 10 amino acids. Deletions cut 6 bases from V and 6 bases from J, with 8 bases between. The germline CDR1 and CDR2 sequences are SQVTM and ANQGSEA. CDR3 DNA sequence: TGCAGCGTCAGGGTTTCTGAAGCTTTCTTT. Translating it yields CSVRVSEAFF.

The chain couples TRBV10-2 to TRBJ2-2; the match to TRBD2 covers 12 bases. The trim removed 5 bases at V and 6 bases at J, leaving 10 bases unmatched. Germline lookup yields CDR1 WSHSY and CDR2 SAAADI. This CDR3 contains 17 residues. As DNA, the CDR3 is TGCGCCAGCAGTAACCTCCTAGCGGGGGGGCCTCCCGGGGAGCTGTTTTTT. This codes for CASSNLLAGGPPGELFF.

In this sample, this clone turned up once. V gene TRBV9 combines with J gene TRBJ2-1, with 9 positions matching TRBD2. CDR1 and CDR2 (germline): SGDLS, YYNGEE. The trim removed 6 bases at V and 5 bases at J, leaving 12 bases unmatched. The CDR3 has 16 residues. CDR3 loop: CASTLSAGGTHNEQFF. DNA for the CDR3: TGTGCCAGCACCCTATCGGCGGGGGGGACCCACAATGAGCAGTTCTTC.

This clone is a singleton in its sample. This chain connects TRBV7-9 to TRBJ2-5; tentative D call: TRBD1 (6 bases). Germline V gene data show CDR1 as SEHNR and CDR2 as FQNEAQ (reference sequence). Deletions cut 5 bases from V and 7 bases from J, with 20 bases between. CDR3 length: 15 residues. The DNA for the CDR3 is TGTGCCAGCAGCCCCGAGGGACAAGGGTTTGGGACCCAGTACTTC. Amino acids: CASSPEGQGFGTQYF.

V gene TRBV21-1 combines with J gene TRBJ1-2; the table assigns TRBD1, which was not confirmed against the DNA. TRBV21-1 is flagged as a pseudogene. The length of the CDR3 is 18 residues. The CDR3 spells CASSNGANRGPHLYGYTF. CDR3 coding DNA: TGTGCCAGCAGCAATGGAGCTAACAGGGGGCCCCACCTCTATGGCTACACCTTC.

Written as DNA, the CDR3 is TGTGCTAGTGGTTTGGTAGTTGGCGGCGACACCATATATTTT. It yields the protein CASGLVVGGDTIYF. The rearrangement joins TRBV12-5 to TRBJ1-3; D is undetermined. CDR1 and CDR2 (germline): LGHNT, FRNRAP. V was trimmed by 0 bases and J by 8 bases, leaving 11 bases between them. The CDR3 totals 14 residues.

This sequence joins TRBV24-1 and TRBJ2-3, with no clear D. V dropped 4 bases and J dropped 7 bases, with 14 bases sitting between them. Germline V CDR1 and CDR2: KGHDR, SFDVKD. The CDR3 has 14 residues. The CDR3 loop is CATSDPTPPNTQYF. The CDR3, as DNA: TGTGCCACCAGTGACCCGACTCCTCCGAATACGCAGTATTTT.

V and J are TRBV6-5 and TRBJ1-1, with 7 bases lining up with TRBD1. There are 15 residues in the CDR3. Trimming took 6 bases from V and 1 from J; bases not matched to a gene: 8. Germline V gene sequence: CDR1 MNHEY, CDR2 SVGAGI. The CDR3 DNA reads as TGTGCCAGCAGGGCAGAGGGGGCAACGAACACTGAAGCTTTCTTT. This gives the protein CASRAEGATNTEAFF.

The V and J genes are TRBV7-8 and TRBJ1-3; D gene uncertain. Trimming removed 0 bases at V and 0 bases at J, with 9 bases between. This CDR3 contains 16 residues. The germline gives CDR1 SGHVS, CDR2 FQNEAQ. The CDR3 protein is CASSLAGVVSGNTIYF. Here the CDR3 DNA reads TGTGCCAGCAGCTTAGCCGGGGTGGTCTCTGGAAACACCATATATTTT.

Only one count was recorded for this clone. The sample contains more than one DNA sequence encoding this CDR3. The J gene is TRBJ2-3, the V gene TRBV5-1; TRBD1 matches 9 bases. J was trimmed by 0 bases and V by 2 bases; bases with no gene match: 1. This CDR3 spans 15 amino acids. From germline, CDR1 is SGHRS and CDR2 YFSETQ. This CDR3 is CASSLQGASTDTQYF. The CDR3 DNA reads as TGCGCCAGCAGCTTACAGGGGGCGAGCACAGATACGCAGTATTTT.

The rearrangement joins TRBV25-1 to TRBJ2-2; 9 bases line up with TRBD1. V was pared by 6 bases and J by 4 bases, with 6 bases of the junction left unmatched. The V gene's germline CDR1 is MGHDK and CDR2 SYGVNS. This CDR3 has 15 residues. The CDR3 coding sequence is TGTGCCAGCAGGGATGACAGGGGGAGCACCGGGGAGCTGTTTTTT. The encoded protein is CASRDDRGSTGELFF.

This clone was recorded at least ten times. V usage is TRBV7-9 and J usage is TRBJ1-1; D is unclear. Trimming removed 7 bases at V and 6 bases at J, with 12 bases between. Germline CDR1 SEHNR, CDR2 FQNEAQ (reference sequence). The CDR3 has 12 amino acids. The CDR3 sequence is CASIRSGSEAFF. In DNA, the CDR3 is TGTGCCAGCATCCGAAGCGGGTCTGAAGCTTTCTTT.

The sample holds one count of this clone. This chain joins TRBV4-1 and TRBJ1-5; TRBD1 is a possible D gene (5 bases). The CDR3 totals 15 residues. Trimming stripped 4 bases from V and 0 bases from J, with 10 bases between. Germline-derived CDR1 and CDR2 are MGHRA and YSYEKL. The CDR3 is CASSRDSYSNQPQHF. The CDR3 nucleotides read TGCGCCAGCAGCCGTGACAGTTATAGCAATCAGCCCCAGCATTTT.

The chain uses TRBV7-2 and TRBJ1-4; D unclear. The germline CDR1 and CDR2 sequences are SGHTA and FQGNSA. V lost 0 bases and J lost 6, with 14 bases in between. The CDR3 totals 16 residues. The CDR3 reads CASSLALGVGDEKLFF. The CDR3 DNA reads TGTGCCAGCAGCTTAGCGTTGGGTGTCGGGGATGAAAAACTGTTTTTT.

The chain combines TRBV12-3 or TRBV12-4 with TRBJ2-2; tentative D call: TRBD1 (5 bases). V was clipped by 5 bases and J by 6 bases, with 7 bases between them. This CDR3 is 12 amino acids long. Here the CDR3 DNA reads TGTGCCAGCAGTAAGGGGCCCGGGGAGCTGTTTTTT. Translating gives CASSKGPGELFF.

The rearrangement joins TRBV6-1 to TRBJ2-3; 15 bases agree with TRBD2. The CDR3 is 17 amino acids. The germline gives CDR1 MNHNS, CDR2 SASEGT. Trimming took 3 bases from V and 3 from J; bases not matched to a gene: 4. Here the CDR3 reads CASSEGLAGGGTDTQYF. Written as DNA, the CDR3 is TGTGCCAGCAGTGAGGGACTAGCGGGGGGCGGTACAGATACGCAGTATTTT.

The chain carries TRBV11-3 and TRBJ1-6; D call uncertain. Germline lookup yields CDR1 SGHNT and CDR2 YENEEA. Trimming took off 1 base at V and 10 bases at J, with 8 bases between the two ends. CDR3 length: 13 residues. CDR3 nucleotides: TGTGCCAGCAGCTTAGGGGCCGGATCACCCCTCCACTTT. Its protein product is CASSLGAGSPLHF.

The chain joins TRBV5-4 to TRBJ1-2; the match to TRBD1 covers 9 bases. V was pared by 5 bases and J by 6 bases, with 11 bases of the junction left unmatched. The CDR3 length is 15 residues. Germline CDR1 is SGHNT and CDR2 is YYREEE (reference sequence). The CDR3 is CASRSGTGYNNGYTF. In nucleotides, the CDR3 is TGTGCCAGCAGATCCGGGACAGGGTATAATAATGGCTACACCTTC.

The chain uses TRBV29-1 and TRBJ2-1; D unclear. The germline gives CDR1 SQVTM, CDR2 ANQGSEA. Trimming shortened V by 5 bases and J by 10 bases, and 12 bases separated the two germline ends. This CDR3 comprises 11 residues. CDR3 residues: CSVNRVLEQFF. CDR3 in DNA: TGCAGCGTTAACCGGGTCCTCGAGCAGTTCTTC.